The 27 T cell receptor beta chains in this list originate from one sample, sequenced in a study of PD-1 blockade in mismatch repair-deficient tumors. The method was immunoSEQ multiplex PCR; TCRdb's version includes in-frame clones alone and lacks a portion of them. The sample lists around 100,000 clones, around three quarters occurring once. The sequences come from peripheral blood, collected more than 58 weeks after starting pembrolizumab. These receptors were obtained from an adult with mismatch repair-deficient cancer.

The rearrangement uses TRBV29-1 and TRBJ2-7; no definite D call. The germline gives CDR1 SQVTM, CDR2 ANQGSEA. V dropped 0 bases and J dropped 5 bases, with 5 bases sitting between them. The CDR3 is made up of 11 amino acids. The CDR3 DNA is TGCAGCGTTGAAGATCGGAACGAGCAGTACTTC. It codes for CSVEDRNEQYF.

The V gene is TRBV6-6, the J gene TRBJ2-2; 8 bases are a match to TRBD2. With 7 bases clipped from V and 6 bases from J, the junction kept 7 bases outside the gene matches. CDR3 length: 14 residues. The V gene's germline CDR1 is MNHNY and CDR2 SVGAGI (reference sequence). This CDR3 reads CASKSGSMAGELFF. The CDR3 nucleotides read TGTGCCAGCAAAAGCGGGAGTATGGCCGGGGAGCTGTTTTTT.

The chain uses TRBV27 and TRBJ2-1; 8 bases are a match to TRBD2. V lost 2 bases, J lost 0 bases, and 3 bases stayed unmatched. Germline V gives CDR1 MNHEY, CDR2 SMNVEV (reference sequence). CDR3 length: 16 amino acids. The CDR3 loop reads CASSLSGRSSYNEQFF. Here the CDR3 DNA reads TGTGCCAGCAGTTTAAGCGGGAGAAGCTCCTACAATGAGCAGTTCTTC.

This rearrangement joins TRBV10-3 to TRBJ2-3; D gene ambiguous. The V and J ends lost 0 bases and 0 bases respectively, with 7 bases between them. This CDR3 is built from 15 residues. Looked up from germline, CDR1 is ENHRY and CDR2 is SYGVKD. CDR3 region: CAISESQASTDTQYF. In DNA form, the CDR3 reads TGTGCCATCAGTGAGTCCCAGGCAAGCACAGATACGCAGTATTTT.

The J gene is TRBJ2-5, the V gene TRBV7-2; 8 bases match TRBD1. This CDR3 contains 14 residues. The ends lost 5 bases at V and 5 bases at J; junction bases unmatched: 7. Germline CDR1 is SGHTA and CDR2 is FQGNSA. The CDR3 spells CASSISGQAETQYF. The CDR3 bases are TGTGCCAGCAGCATCTCGGGACAGGCGGAGACCCAGTACTTC.

The genes are TRBV19 and TRBJ1-2; TRBD1 agrees at 9 bases. This CDR3 comprises 16 residues. The ends lost 4 bases at V and 3 bases at J; junction bases unmatched: 9. Per the germline V gene, CDR1 is LNHDA and CDR2 is SQIVND (reference sequence). The CDR3 sequence: CASSRPTGGDDYGYTF. In DNA, the CDR3 is TGTGCCAGTAGTAGACCCACAGGGGGCGACGACTATGGCTACACCTTC.

DNA of the CDR3: TGTGCCAGCAGTGAGGGACTAGCGGGAGGTGAGACCCAGTACTTC. This sequence encodes CASSEGLAGGETQYF. The V gene is TRBV2, the J gene TRBJ2-5, with TRBD2 matching 15 bases. In germline, CDR1 is SNHLY, CDR2 FYNNEI. The V segment lost 3 bases and the J segment 5 bases; nucleotides outside the gene matches: 1. The CDR3 sequence is 15 residues long.

CDR3 DNA sequence: TGTGCCAGCAGCTACCGAGATACGCAGTATTTT. It translates to CASSYRDTQYF. The chain joins TRBV6-5 to TRBJ2-3; no clear D gene. V shed 6 bases and J shed 5 bases, with 6 bases lying between them. Germline V gives CDR1 MNHEY, CDR2 SVGAGI. This CDR3 has 11 amino acids.

This clone was found once. This chain uses TRBV11-1 with TRBJ2-1; TRBD2 aligns across 8 bases. V was pared by 5 bases and J by 7 bases, with 7 bases of the junction left unmatched. Germline CDR1 reads SGHAT; CDR2 reads FQDESV (reference sequence). This CDR3 comprises 14 residues. The CDR3 reads CASSVLAGINEQFF. DNA of the CDR3: TGTGCCAGCAGCGTTTTAGCGGGAATTAATGAGCAGTTCTTC.

The chain is built from TRBV2 and TRBJ1-4, with D hard to call. The CDR3 runs 12 residues. V was shortened by 8 bases and J by 10 bases, with 14 bases between the two germline ends. Per germline, CDR1 SNHLY and CDR2 FYNNEI. CDR3 nucleotide sequence: TGTGCCAGCCTAGGTATTACCGCAAAACTGTTTTTT. Protein sequence: CASLGITAKLFF.

This sequence joins TRBV5-3 and TRBJ1-2, with 9 bases fitting TRBD1. TRBV5-3 counts as an open reading frame of uncertain function. After removal of 4 bases from V and 0 bases from J, the junction contained 7 bases not matched to a gene. The CDR3 is made up of 16 amino acids. The CDR3 DNA follows: TGTGCCAGAAGCGTGACAGGGGGGGACCCTAACTATGGCTACACCTTC. Translating it yields CARSVTGGDPNYGYTF.

In its sample, this clone was seen once. The V gene is TRBV11-3, the J gene TRBJ2-7; D gene uncertain. The CDR3 covers 13 residues. CDR1 and CDR2 (germline): SGHNT, YENEEA. V was shortened by 5 bases and J by 4 bases, with 12 bases between the two germline ends. The CDR3 here is CASSKMIGYEQYF. The CDR3 DNA is TGTGCCAGCAGCAAAATGATAGGATACGAGCAGTACTTC.

V and J are TRBV7-2 and TRBJ1-2, with 7 bases lining up with TRBD1. CDR3 length: 17 residues. CDR1 is SGHTA, CDR2 FQGNSA, per germline. Losses at the gene ends were 7 bases for V and 5 bases for J; bases not matched to a gene: 19. CDR3 amino acids: CASTEGPGTVINYGYTF. CDR3 bases: TGTGCCAGCACCGAAGGACCCGGGACAGTGATCAATTATGGCTACACCTTC.

This chain links TRBV19 with TRBJ1-3, with 7 positions matching TRBD1. CDR3 length: 15 residues. Germline CDR1 and CDR2: LNHDA and SQIVND (reference sequence). J lost 3 bases, V lost 5 bases, and 7 bases had no gene match. The CDR3 nucleotides are TGTGCCAGTAGTCCGGACAGGAGGGGTGGAAACACCATATATTTT. The encoded protein is CASSPDRRGGNTIYF.

The sample holds one count of this clone. The V gene is TRBV11-3, the J gene TRBJ2-3, with TRBD2 matching 7 bases. This CDR3 is built from 16 residues. V was clipped by 1 base and J by 3 bases; unmatched bases: 7. From germline, CDR1 is SGHNT and CDR2 YENEEA. The CDR3 nucleotides read TGTGCCAGCAGCTTAGGACGGCGGGAGATGACAGATACGCAGTATTTT. Amino acid sequence: CASSLGRREMTDTQYF.

This clone was seen a handful of times. The V call is TRBV7-8, the J call TRBJ1-2, with D unresolved. Germline CDR1 is SGHVS and CDR2 is FQNEAQ. This CDR3 is 14 amino acids long. V was trimmed by 5 bases and J by 3 bases, leaving 13 bases between them. CDR3: CASSQRPLDYGYTF. The DNA of the CDR3 is TGTGCCAGCAGCCAGAGGCCCTTAGACTATGGCTACACCTTC.

There are a few counts of this clone. This chain uses TRBV29-1 with TRBJ1-5, with D possibly matching TRBD1 (6 bases). V shed 5 bases and J shed 6 bases, with 17 bases lying between them. Germline V lookup: CDR1 SQVTM, CDR2 ANQGSEA. This CDR3 is built from 14 residues. This chain's CDR3 is CSVKQGWRSQPQHF. For the CDR3, the DNA is TGCAGCGTTAAACAGGGATGGCGGAGTCAGCCCCAGCATTTT.

This chain joins TRBV5-8 and TRBJ2-5, with D perhaps assigned TRBD1 or TRBD2 (7 bases each). The V gene lost 4 bases and the J gene lost 2 bases, with 18 bases spanning the gap. This CDR3 is built from 16 residues. Germline CDR1 and CDR2: SGHTS and YDEGEE. The CDR3 sequence: CASSAGTAAGQETQYF. CDR3 coding DNA: TGTGCCAGCAGCGCCGGGACAGCAGCGGGACAAGAGACCCAGTACTTC.

CDR3 nucleotide sequence: TGTGCCAGCAGTCCGAACAGGGGATCATCCTACGAGCAGTACTTC. This gives the protein CASSPNRGSSYEQYF. The V call is TRBV27, the J call TRBJ2-7; TRBD1 agrees at 7 bases. The germline V gene encodes CDR1 MNHEY and CDR2 SMNVEV (reference sequence). The CDR3 has 15 amino acids. V was pared by 5 bases and J by 1 base, with 8 bases of the junction left unmatched.

The CDR3 here is CASSPDSYEQYF. The CDR3 region has the DNA TGTGCCAGCAGTCCGGACAGTTACGAGCAGTACTTC. V usage is TRBV28 and J usage is TRBJ2-7; possible D gene TRBD1, 6 bases. From germline, CDR1 is MDHEN and CDR2 SYDVKM. This CDR3 has 12 amino acids. Trimming pared 5 bases from V and 4 bases from J, leaving 9 bases between.

For this clone: In the same sample, other DNA sequences code for this CDR3. The chain has TRBV19 and TRBJ2-7, with 10 bases identical to TRBD1. The V gene's germline CDR1 is LNHDA and CDR2 SQIVND (reference sequence). Unmatched junction bases numbered 2, after V lost 1 base and J lost 2 bases. The CDR3 runs to 15 residues. This chain's CDR3 is CASSIGQGATYEQYF. The CDR3 coding sequence is TGTGCCAGTAGTATAGGACAGGGGGCTACCTACGAGCAGTACTTC.

This rearrangement joins TRBV7-9 to TRBJ1-4; D is possibly TRBD1 (6 bases). Germline V gene sequence: CDR1 SEHNR, CDR2 FQNEAQ (reference sequence). Trimming shortened V by 7 bases and J by 7 bases, and 19 bases separated the two germline ends. The CDR3 covers 15 residues. The chain's CDR3 is CASTTSSGGGEKLFF. In DNA form, the CDR3 reads TGTGCCAGCACCACCAGTTCGGGGGGCGGTGAAAAACTGTTTTTT.

The chain uses TRBV13 and TRBJ1-2; TRBD1 aligns across 10 bases. This CDR3 contains 15 residues. Trimming at V came to 5 bases and at J to 4 bases, leaving 7 bases not matched to a gene. CDR1 is PRHDT, CDR2 FYEKMQ, per germline (reference sequence). The CDR3 DNA sequence: TGTGCCAGCAGCCTCGGGACAGGGGAGGTCTATGGCTACACCTTC. It yields the protein CASSLGTGEVYGYTF.

The V and J genes are TRBV10-3 and TRBJ2-1, with D possibly TRBD2 on 5 matching bases. Germline lookup yields CDR1 ENHRY and CDR2 SYGVKD. With 0 bases removed from V and 5 bases from J, the gap between germline ends came to 5 bases. This CDR3 has 13 residues. The CDR3 nucleotides read TGTGCCATCAGTGAGTCGGGAGACAATGAGCAGTTCTTC. It codes for CAISESGDNEQFF.

The J gene is TRBJ1-1, the V gene TRBV5-6; D uncertain. The CDR3 contains 12 residues. V shed 3 bases and J shed 6 bases, with 9 bases lying between them. Germline lookup yields CDR1 SGHDT and CDR2 YYEEEE. CDR3 in amino acids: CASSSPRAEAFF. DNA for the CDR3: TGTGCCAGCAGCTCCCCTAGAGCTGAAGCTTTCTTT.

This clone has more than one count but fewer than ten. The chain couples TRBV6-5 to TRBJ1-5; 7 positions agree with TRBD1. Germline CDR1 is MNHEY and CDR2 is SVGAGI. Germline trimming cut 10 bases from V and 6 bases from J; bases unmatched to any gene: 15. This CDR3 contains 15 residues. CDR3 region: CATRQGGVTAQPQHF. CDR3 nucleotide sequence: TGTGCCACTCGCCAGGGGGGGGTTACGGCTCAGCCCCAGCATTTT.

The V and J genes are TRBV7-2 and TRBJ1-1; 8 bases are a match to TRBD1. CDR3 length: 14 residues. J gave up 5 bases and V 5 bases, and 7 bases lay outside the gene matches. Germline values: CDR1 SGHTA, CDR2 FQGNSA. The CDR3 DNA follows: TGTGCCAGCAGCACAACAGGGGGTCGGACTGAAGCTTTCTTT. Its translation is CASSTTGGRTEAFF.